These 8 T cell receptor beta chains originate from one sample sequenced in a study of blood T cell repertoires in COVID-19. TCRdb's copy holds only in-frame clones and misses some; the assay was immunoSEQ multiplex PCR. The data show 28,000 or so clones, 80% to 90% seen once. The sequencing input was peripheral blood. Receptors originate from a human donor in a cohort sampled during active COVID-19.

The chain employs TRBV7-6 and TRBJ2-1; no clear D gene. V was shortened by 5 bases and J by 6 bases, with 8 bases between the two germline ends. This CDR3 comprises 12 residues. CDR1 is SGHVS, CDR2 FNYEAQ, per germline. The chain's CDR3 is CASSEYSNEQFF. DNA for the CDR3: TGTGCCAGCAGCGAGTACAGCAATGAGCAGTTCTTC.

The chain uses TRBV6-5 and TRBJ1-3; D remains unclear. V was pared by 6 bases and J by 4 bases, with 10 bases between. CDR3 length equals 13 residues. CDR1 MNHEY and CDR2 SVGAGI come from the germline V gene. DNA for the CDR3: TGTGCCAGCAGCTCCAACGCGGGAAACACCATATATTTT. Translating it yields CASSSNAGNTIYF.

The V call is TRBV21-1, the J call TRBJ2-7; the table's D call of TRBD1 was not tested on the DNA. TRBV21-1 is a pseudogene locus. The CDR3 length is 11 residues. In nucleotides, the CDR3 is TGTGCCAGCAGGTTCAGCTACGAGCAGTACTTC. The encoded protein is CASRFSYEQYF.

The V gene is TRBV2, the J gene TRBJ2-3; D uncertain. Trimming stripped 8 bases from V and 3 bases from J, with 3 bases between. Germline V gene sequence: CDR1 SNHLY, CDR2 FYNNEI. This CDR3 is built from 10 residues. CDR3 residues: CASSTDTQYF. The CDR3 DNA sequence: TGTGCCAGCTCAACAGATACGCAGTATTTT. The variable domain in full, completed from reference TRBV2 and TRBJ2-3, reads EPEVTQTPSHQVTQMGQEVILRCVPISNHLYFYWYRQILGQKVEFLVSFYNNEISEKSEIFDDQFSVERPDGSNFTLKIRSTKLEDSAMYFCASSTDTQYFGPGTRLTVL.

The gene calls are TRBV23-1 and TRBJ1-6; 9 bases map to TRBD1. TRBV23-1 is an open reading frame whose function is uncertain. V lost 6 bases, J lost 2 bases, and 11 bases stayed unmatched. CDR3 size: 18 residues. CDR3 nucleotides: TGCGCCAGCAGCCCAGCGGGACAGGGTTGGCCCTATAATTCACCCCTCCACTTT. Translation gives CASSPAGQGWPYNSPLHF.

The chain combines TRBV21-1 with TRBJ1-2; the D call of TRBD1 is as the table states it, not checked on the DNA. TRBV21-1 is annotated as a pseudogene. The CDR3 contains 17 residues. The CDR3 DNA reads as TGTGCCAGCAGCAAATGGACAGGGGGCGGATGGGGCTATGGCTACACCTTC. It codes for CASSKWTGGGWGYGYTF.

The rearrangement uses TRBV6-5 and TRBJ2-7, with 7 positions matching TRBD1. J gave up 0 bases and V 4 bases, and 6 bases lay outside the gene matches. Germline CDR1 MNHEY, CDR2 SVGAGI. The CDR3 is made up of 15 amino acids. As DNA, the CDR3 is TGTGCCAGCAGTTGGTATGGGGACAGCTCCTACGAGCAGTACTTC. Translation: CASSWYGDSSYEQYF.

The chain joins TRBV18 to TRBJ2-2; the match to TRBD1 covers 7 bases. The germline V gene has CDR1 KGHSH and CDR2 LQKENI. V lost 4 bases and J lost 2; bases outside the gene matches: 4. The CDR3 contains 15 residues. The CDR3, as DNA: TGTGCCAGCTCACTGGGGACAGCTAACACCGGGGAGCTGTTTTTT. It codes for CASSLGTANTGELFF.